The 10 T cell receptor beta chains presented below share a single source sample, sequenced in a study of cytomegalovirus exposure and HLA in healthy donors. 13 Jbeta primers and 60 Vbeta primers were used for the PCR. Method: immunoSEQ multiplex PCR; TCRdb's copy keeps in-frame clones and lacks some. Of 140,000 to 150,000 clones detected, approximately 78% appear once; the ten largest clones hold 2% to 2.5%. Sequences were obtained from PBMCs. The receptors were sampled from a woman aged 18-30 years in good health and CMV-seropositive.

This sequence joins TRBV19 and TRBJ2-3; 8 nucleotides align to TRBD1. Germline CDR1 is LNHDA and CDR2 is SQIVND (reference sequence). The V gene end was trimmed by 4 bases and the J gene end by 4 bases; junction bases not matched to a gene: 7. CDR3 length: 15 residues. This CDR3 is CASSNDRGLADTQYF. As DNA, the CDR3 is TGTGCCAGTAGTAATGACAGGGGTTTAGCAGATACGCAGTATTTT.

The chain couples TRBV13 to TRBJ1-6; D might be TRBD1 (5 bases). The CDR3 extends over 16 amino acids. CDR1 is PRHDT, CDR2 FYEKMQ, per germline (reference sequence). V was shortened by 1 base and J by 7 bases, with 14 bases between the two germline ends. The CDR3 spells CASSLAGGFANSPLHF. The CDR3 coding sequence is TGTGCCAGCAGCTTAGCGGGGGGATTTGCCAATTCACCCCTCCACTTT.

The CDR3 loop is CASSPGLAGASSSYNEQFF. As DNA, the CDR3 is TGTGCCAGCAGCCCCGGACTAGCGGGGGCCTCTAGCTCCTACAATGAGCAGTTCTTC. This chain links TRBV5-5 with TRBJ2-1; 13 bases match TRBD2. Germline V gene sequence: CDR1 SGHKS, CDR2 YYEKEE (reference sequence). This CDR3 contains 19 residues. V trimming: 4 bases; J trimming: 0 bases; junction bases outside the gene matches: 10.

This clone was picked up one time. V usage is TRBV5-1 and J usage is TRBJ1-1; 8 bases agree with TRBD1. Germline lookup yields CDR1 SGHRS and CDR2 YFSETQ. The J segment lost 1 base and the V segment lost 2 bases, leaving 4 bases of the junction unmatched. The CDR3 consists of 15 residues. The CDR3 here is CASSLRGQANTEAFF. CDR3 DNA: TGCGCCAGCAGCTTAAGGGGACAGGCGAACACTGAAGCTTTCTTT.

This chain uses TRBV9 with TRBJ2-1, with a tentative D call TRBD2 (7 bases). V was cut by 4 bases and J by 6 bases, with 14 bases left in between. Per germline, CDR1 SGDLS and CDR2 YYNGEE. This CDR3 is built from 14 residues. For the CDR3, the DNA is TGTGCCAGCAGCAAGGGGGGGGGCCGCAATGAGCAGTTCTTC. Translating gives CASSKGGGRNEQFF.

This clone was detected only a few times. The chain employs TRBV27 and TRBJ1-1, with D possibly TRBD1 on 5 matching bases. V dropped 1 base and J dropped 1 base, with 10 bases sitting between them. The CDR3 is 15 amino acids. The germline CDR1 and CDR2 sequences are MNHEY and SMNVEV (reference sequence). The CDR3 is CASSLFGGSNTEAFF. Here the CDR3 DNA reads TGTGCCAGCAGTTTATTCGGGGGATCGAACACTGAAGCTTTCTTT.

The chain couples TRBV6-1 to TRBJ2-7; D is possibly TRBD1 (5 bases). Trimming took off 0 bases at V and 1 base at J, with 10 bases between the two ends. This CDR3 is 15 amino acids long. Germline assignment: CDR1 MNHNS and CDR2 SASEGT. The CDR3 DNA is TGTGCCAGCAGTGAAGCGGGCCCAGGGTCCTACGAGCAGTACTTC. Its translation: CASSEAGPGSYEQYF.

V gene TRBV19 combines with J gene TRBJ1-2; 7 bases are a match to TRBD1. V lost 3 bases to trimming and J lost 4 bases; unmatched junction nucleotides: 8. Germline V gene data show CDR1 as LNHDA and CDR2 as SQIVND (reference sequence). The CDR3 extends over 15 amino acids. The CDR3 DNA reads TGTGCCAGTAGTATTCAGGCAGGGGGTCGCTATGGCTACACCTTC. It codes for CASSIQAGGRYGYTF.

The chain recombines TRBV6-5 with TRBJ1-1; no definite D call. Germline V gives CDR1 MNHEY, CDR2 SVGAGI. This CDR3 spans 13 amino acids. V was shortened by 2 bases and J by 1 base, with 5 bases between the two germline ends. The CDR3 region is CASSYPGNTEAFF. CDR3 nucleotides: TGTGCCAGCAGTTACCCGGGGAACACTGAAGCTTTCTTT.

J is TRBJ1-5 and V is TRBV7-2; D uncertain. CDR3 size: 15 residues. Germline CDR1 and CDR2: SGHTA and FQGNSA. Trimming shortened V by 5 bases and J by 2 bases, and 13 bases separated the two germline ends. In DNA form, the CDR3 reads TGTGCCAGCAGCCAAGAGGCTGGCCGCAATCAGCCCCAGCATTTT. Residues: CASSQEAGRNQPQHF.